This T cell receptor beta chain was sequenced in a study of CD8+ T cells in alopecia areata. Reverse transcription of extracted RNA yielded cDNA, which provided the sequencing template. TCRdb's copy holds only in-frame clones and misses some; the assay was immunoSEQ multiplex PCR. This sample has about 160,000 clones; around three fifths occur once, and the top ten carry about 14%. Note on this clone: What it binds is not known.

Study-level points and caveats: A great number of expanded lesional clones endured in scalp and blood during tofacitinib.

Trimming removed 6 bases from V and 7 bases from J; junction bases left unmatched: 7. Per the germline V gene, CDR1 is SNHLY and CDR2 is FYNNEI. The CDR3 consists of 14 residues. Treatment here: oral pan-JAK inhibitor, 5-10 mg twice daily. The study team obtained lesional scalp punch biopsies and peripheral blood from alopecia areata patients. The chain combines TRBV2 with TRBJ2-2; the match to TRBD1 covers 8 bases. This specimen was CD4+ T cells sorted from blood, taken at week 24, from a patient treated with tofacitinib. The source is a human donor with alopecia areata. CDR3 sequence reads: CASSETGDHGELFF. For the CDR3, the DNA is TGTGCCAGCAGCGAGACAGGGGATCACGGGGAGCTGTTTTTT.